The next 14 T cell receptor beta chains were all read from a single sample in a study of tissue T cells after allogeneic stem cell transplantation. Only in-frame clones appear in the TCRdb table, and some are missing; sequencing was by immunoSEQ multiplex PCR. Among 35,000 to 50,000 clones listed, roughly 90% were seen once. The source material was blood, sampled before transplantation. The source is a woman aged 40-69 years who later had graft-versus-host disease after an allogeneic stem cell transplant.

This sequence joins TRBV3-1 (or the pseudogene TRBV3-2) and TRBJ2-5; 9 nucleotides match TRBD1. CDR1 LGHDT and CDR2 YNNKEL come from the germline V gene (reference sequence). Losses at the gene ends were 0 bases for V and 5 bases for J; bases not matched to a gene: 10. This CDR3 is built from 17 residues. The CDR3 sequence: CASSQDPLGQGRETQYF. CDR3 in DNA: TGTGCCAGCAGCCAAGATCCTCTAGGACAGGGGAGGGAGACCCAGTACTTC.

This clone showed up just once. The CDR3, as DNA: TGTGCCAGCAGCGCAGCCGGGACCGCGGGTTCACCCCTCCACTTT. It specifies CASSAAGTAGSPLHF. This chain uses TRBV9 with TRBJ1-6; possible D gene TRBD1, 5 bases. Trimming removed 3 bases at V and 9 bases at J, with 16 bases between. The CDR3 is 15 amino acids. Germline CDR1 SGDLS, CDR2 YYNGEE.

The V and J genes are TRBV7-2 and TRBJ1-2; D unclear. The CDR3 has 13 amino acids. In germline, CDR1 is SGHTA, CDR2 FQGNSA. Trimming took off 2 bases at V and 7 bases at J, with 11 bases between the two ends. In DNA, the CDR3 is TGTGCCAGCAGCTTATATCCGGGCGGTGGCTACACCTTC. This encodes CASSLYPGGGYTF.

J is TRBJ1-1 and V is TRBV21-1; the DNA was not used to check the table's D call, TRBD1. TRBV21-1 is a pseudogene locus. The CDR3 runs to 16 residues. CDR3 bases: TGTGCCAGCAGCACCCGTTTTTCCAGGGTAAGTCCTGAAGCTTTCTTT. This encodes CASSTRFSRVSPEAFF.

V is TRBV29-1 and J is TRBJ2-1, with 8 nucleotides matching TRBD2. The CDR3 totals 14 residues. The trim removed 3 bases at V and 4 bases at J, leaving 5 bases unmatched. Germline lookup yields CDR1 SQVTM and CDR2 ANQGSEA. Here the CDR3 DNA reads TGCAGCGTTGAGCTAGCGGGCAAATACAATGAGCAGTTCTTC. Protein: CSVELAGKYNEQFF.

This rearrangement joins TRBV15 to TRBJ2-2; D ambiguous. This CDR3 is 14 amino acids long. Germline lookup yields CDR1 LNHNV and CDR2 YYDKDF (reference sequence). The germline V and J ends were trimmed by 5 bases and 2 bases, with 9 bases remaining between them. Written as DNA, the CDR3 is TGTGCCACCAGCCGCTCAGGAAACACCGGGGAGCTGTTTTTT. It codes for CATSRSGNTGELFF.

This clone turned up a few times. The DNA of the CDR3 is TGCAGCGTTGAAGACAGGGGCTACACCTTC. Translated, it gives CSVEDRGYTF. The chain employs TRBV29-1 and TRBJ1-2; D call uncertain. CDR1 and CDR2 from the germline V gene are SQVTM and ANQGSEA. This CDR3 is built from 10 residues. With 0 bases removed from V and 8 bases from J, the gap between germline ends came to 4 bases.

The V gene is TRBV5-4, the J gene TRBJ2-3; D perhaps matches TRBD2 (6 bases). Germline V gene lookup returns CDR1 SGHNT and CDR2 YYREEE (reference sequence). V shed 5 bases and J shed 5 bases, with 18 bases lying between them. The CDR3 has 15 residues. The CDR3 sequence: CASRLAIDEGDTQYF. As DNA, the CDR3 is TGTGCCAGCAGGCTAGCGATAGACGAGGGAGATACGCAGTATTTT. Based on the CDR3 plus reference TRBV5-4 and TRBJ2-3, the full variable domain is ETGVTQSPTHLIKTRGQQVTLRCSSQSGHNTVSWYQQALGQGPQFIFQYYREEENGRGNFPPRFSGLQFPNYSSELNVNALELDDSALYLCASRLAIDEGDTQYFGPGTRLTVL.

This chain joins TRBV30 and TRBJ2-7; D gene uncertain. The CDR3 extends over 13 amino acids. Germline loops: CDR1 GTSNPN, CDR2 SVGIG (reference sequence). V dropped 3 bases and J dropped 5 bases, with 14 bases sitting between them. The CDR3 reads CAWRTPHSNEQYF. The DNA of the CDR3 is TGTGCCTGGAGGACCCCACATTCCAACGAGCAGTACTTC.

J is TRBJ2-2 and V is TRBV5-1; possibly TRBD2 for D (5 bases). The CDR3 covers 14 residues. Germline CDR1 reads SGHRS; CDR2 reads YFSETQ. V lost 4 bases and J lost 6, with 13 bases in between. In DNA, the CDR3 is TGCGCCAGCAGCCGCGGGCCCGGGCCCGGGGAGCTGTTTTTT. It specifies CASSRGPGPGELFF.

The chain is built from TRBV7-9 and TRBJ1-2; D unclear. V was pared by 2 bases and J by 4 bases, with 23 bases between. This CDR3 comprises 18 residues. The germline V gene has CDR1 SEHNR and CDR2 FQNEAQ (reference sequence). The chain's CDR3 is CASSLWTQFRGEGYGYTF. The CDR3 DNA reads as TGTGCCAGCAGCTTATGGACGCAATTTCGGGGAGAGGGCTATGGCTACACCTTC.

The chain joins TRBV29-1 to TRBJ1-1; D remains ambiguous. The CDR3 totals 15 residues. Germline V CDR1 and CDR2: SQVTM, ANQGSEA. Trimming shortened V by 5 bases and J by 3 bases, and 19 bases separated the two germline ends. CDR3 region: CSVQPHGPRDTEAFF. The CDR3 DNA is TGCAGCGTTCAGCCGCATGGACCGCGGGACACTGAAGCTTTCTTT.

The V call is TRBV7-9, the J call TRBJ2-3, with D perhaps matching TRBD1 or TRBD2 (6 bases each). The CDR3 consists of 11 residues. Germline values: CDR1 SEHNR, CDR2 FQNEAQ (reference sequence). V was shortened by 11 bases and J by 7 bases, with 13 bases between the two germline ends. CDR3 sequence (DNA): TGTGCCGCCACGGGGGACAATACGCAGTATTTT. The encoded protein is CAATGDNTQYF.

The rearrangement links TRBV27 to TRBJ1-2; D is unresolved. The CDR3 covers 13 residues. Germline assignment: CDR1 MNHEY and CDR2 SMNVEV (reference sequence). Trimming took off 1 base at V and 6 bases at J, with 9 bases between the two ends. The CDR3 nucleotides are TGTGCCAGCAGTTTATATAGCACGGATGGCTACACCTTC. Amino acid sequence: CASSLYSTDGYTF.